A selection of T cell receptor beta chains follows, all from one sample in a study of Graves' ophthalmopathy and Graves' hyperthyroidism. TCRdb fed the multiplex PCR reads into MiXCR, producing one record per CDR3 protein. The table lists about 400,000 distinct CDR3 sequences, approximately 16% of them singletons. Sequencing was done on a sample of peripheral blood. The receptors shown here come from a woman younger than 30 with Graves' ophthalmopathy. The conserved cysteine and the conserved F or W are not part of the CDR3 here. Each record gives: V gene, J gene, CDR3 protein.

v_gene: TRBV6-1; j_gene: TRBJ2-7; CDR3aa: ASSDGTYEQY
v_gene: TRBV6-2/TRBV6-3; j_gene: TRBJ1-1; CDR3aa: ASSYSRGRLGVRAF
v_gene: TRBV5-1; j_gene: TRBJ2-5; CDR3aa: ATTPTGQAQETQY
v_gene: TRBV28; j_gene: TRBJ2-7; CDR3aa: ASSSPSFRGPIGYEQY
v_gene: TRBV29-1; j_gene: TRBJ2-7; CDR3aa: SVVANAYEQY
v_gene: TRBV6-1; j_gene: TRBJ1-5; CDR3aa: ASRPRTGDSNQPQH
v_gene: TRBV20-1; j_gene: TRBJ1-5; CDR3aa: SAQDREGGQPQH
v_gene: TRBV10-1; j_gene: TRBJ2-7; CDR3aa: ASSPRSTEGYEQY
v_gene: TRBV6-5; j_gene: TRBJ1-1; CDR3aa: ASSSSRLPTEAF
v_gene: TRBV12-3/TRBV12-4; j_gene: TRBJ1-3; CDR3aa: ASSSWGGPGNAIY
v_gene: TRBV18; j_gene: TRBJ2-2; CDR3aa: ASSPLDQNTGELF
v_gene: TRBV6-1; j_gene: TRBJ2-7; CDR3aa: ASRRLAGGWDEQY
v_gene: TRBV6-1; j_gene: TRBJ2-2; CDR3aa: ASRSRLAGGGTGELF
v_gene: TRBV6-2/TRBV6-3; j_gene: TRBJ1-1; CDR3aa: ASSRSGGGTTEAF
v_gene: TRBV27; j_gene: TRBJ2-2; CDR3aa: ASSFHGTLVNTGELF
v_gene: TRBV18; j_gene: TRBJ1-1; CDR3aa: ASSGGQGTGTEAF
v_gene: TRBV7-9; j_gene: TRBJ2-7; CDR3aa: ASSLAKSGSLYEQY
v_gene: TRBV28; j_gene: TRBJ2-7; CDR3aa: ASSLGGDLYEQY
v_gene: TRBV19; j_gene: TRBJ2-4; CDR3aa: ASSIAPPAQNIQY
v_gene: TRBV7-2; j_gene: TRBJ2-4; CDR3aa: ASSSGYSKNIQY
v_gene: TRBV24-1; j_gene: TRBJ1-1; CDR3aa: ATSDPRVGSTEAF
v_gene: TRBV6-2/TRBV6-3; j_gene: TRBJ2-7; CDR3aa: ASTDSGYEQY
v_gene: TRBV20-1; j_gene: TRBJ1-1; CDR3aa: SASPWALTEAF
v_gene: TRBV6-1; j_gene: TRBJ1-2; CDR3aa: ASSGDRPGYT
v_gene: TRBV4-1; j_gene: TRBJ2-4; CDR3aa: ASGQVGGAKNIQY
v_gene: TRBV29-1; j_gene: TRBJ2-5; CDR3aa: SALRSSGGGETQY
v_gene: TRBV6-5; j_gene: TRBJ2-7; CDR3aa: ASTPIIAGASYEQY
v_gene: TRBV30; j_gene: TRBJ2-7; CDR3aa: AWASEQY
v_gene: TRBV7-2; j_gene: TRBJ2-7; CDR3aa: ASSVLAGGPYEQY
v_gene: TRBV6-2/TRBV6-3; j_gene: TRBJ2-7; CDR3aa: ASSYSRDRSSYEQY
v_gene: TRBV6-2/TRBV6-3; j_gene: TRBJ2-7; CDR3aa: ASSPHIPGDEQY
v_gene: TRBV28; j_gene: TRBJ2-7; CDR3aa: ASSLLWSSGSIGQY
v_gene: TRBV5-1; j_gene: TRBJ2-2; CDR3aa: ASSLELANTGELF
v_gene: TRBV11-2; j_gene: TRBJ1-3; CDR3aa: ASSPQQGSSGNTIY
v_gene: TRBV6-2/TRBV6-3; j_gene: TRBJ1-5; CDR3aa: ATTGQGLSGPQH
v_gene: TRBV28; j_gene: TRBJ1-1; CDR3aa: ASSLFYEGDRVADTEAF
v_gene: TRBV7-2; j_gene: TRBJ1-5; CDR3aa: ASSVAADPNQPQH
v_gene: TRBV30; j_gene: TRBJ1-3; CDR3aa: AWSSRTALSSGNTIY
v_gene: TRBV28; j_gene: TRBJ1-2; CDR3aa: ASSPGSGYT
v_gene: TRBV9; j_gene: TRBJ2-5; CDR3aa: ASSRRDTRETQY
v_gene: TRBV9; j_gene: TRBJ1-6; CDR3aa: ASGSGRGGSYNSPLH
v_gene: TRBV28; j_gene: TRBJ2-2; CDR3aa: ASSSLGAPNTGELF
v_gene: TRBV20-1; j_gene: TRBJ2-7; CDR3aa: SARDWTSGFYEQY
v_gene: TRBV28; j_gene: TRBJ2-7; CDR3aa: ASSSSSGAPNPYEQY
v_gene: TRBV6-2/TRBV6-3; j_gene: TRBJ1-1; CDR3aa: ASSYDVLWGLRGAF
v_gene: TRBV6-1; j_gene: TRBJ1-1; CDR3aa: ASSEAVGQLTTEAF
v_gene: TRBV6-2/TRBV6-3; j_gene: TRBJ1-1; CDR3aa: AMDRGPLNTEAF
v_gene: TRBV12-3/TRBV12-4; j_gene: TRBJ2-5; CDR3aa: ASSPKVPGQGSAETQY